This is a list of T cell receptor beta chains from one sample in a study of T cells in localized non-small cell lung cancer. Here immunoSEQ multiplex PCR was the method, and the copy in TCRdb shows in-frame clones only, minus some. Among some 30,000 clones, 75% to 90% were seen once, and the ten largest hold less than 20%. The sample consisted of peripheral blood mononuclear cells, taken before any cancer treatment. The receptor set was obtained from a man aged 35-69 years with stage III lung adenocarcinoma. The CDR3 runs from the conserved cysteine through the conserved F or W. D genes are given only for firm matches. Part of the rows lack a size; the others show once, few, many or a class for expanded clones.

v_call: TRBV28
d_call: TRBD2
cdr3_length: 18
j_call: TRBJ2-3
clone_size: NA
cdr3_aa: CASSILGLAGGLSDTQYF
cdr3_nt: TGTGCCAGCAGTATACTGGGGTTAGCGGGGGGTTTGTCAGATACGCAGTATTTT

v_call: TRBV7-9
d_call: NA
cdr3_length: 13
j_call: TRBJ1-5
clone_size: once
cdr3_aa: CASSLASGLAQHF
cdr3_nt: TGTGCCAGCAGCTTAGCCTCGGGGTTGGCCCAGCATTTT

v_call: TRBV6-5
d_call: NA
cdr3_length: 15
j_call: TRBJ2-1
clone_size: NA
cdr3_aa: CASSYLDSSRNEQFF
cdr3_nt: TGTGCCAGCAGTTACTTGGACAGTTCAAGGAATGAGCAGTTCTTC

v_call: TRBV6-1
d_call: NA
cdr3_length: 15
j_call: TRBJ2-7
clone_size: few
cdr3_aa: CASSEAERVPYEQYF
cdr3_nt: TGTGCCAGCAGTGAAGCGGAGAGGGTACCCTACGAGCAGTACTTC

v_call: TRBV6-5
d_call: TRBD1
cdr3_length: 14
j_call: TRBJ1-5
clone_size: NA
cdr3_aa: CASSWDRAWQPQHF
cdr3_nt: TGTGCCAGCAGTTGGGACAGGGCGTGGCAGCCCCAGCATTTT

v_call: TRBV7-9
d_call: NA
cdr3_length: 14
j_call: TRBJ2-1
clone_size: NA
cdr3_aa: CASSLGGLPNEQFF
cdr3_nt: TGTGCCAGCAGCTTAGGTGGGCTCCCCAATGAGCAGTTCTTC

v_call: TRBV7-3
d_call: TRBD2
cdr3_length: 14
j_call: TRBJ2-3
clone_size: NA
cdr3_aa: CASSRASGGDTQYF
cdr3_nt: TGTGCCAGCAGCCGGGCTAGCGGGGGTGATACGCAGTATTTT

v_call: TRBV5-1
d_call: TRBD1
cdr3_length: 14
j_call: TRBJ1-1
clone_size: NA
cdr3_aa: CASSPWTGNTEAFF
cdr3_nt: TGCGCCAGCAGCCCGTGGACAGGCAACACTGAAGCTTTCTTT

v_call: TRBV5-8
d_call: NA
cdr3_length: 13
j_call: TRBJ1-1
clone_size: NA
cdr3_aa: CASSLEHRTEAFF
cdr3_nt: TGTGCCAGCAGCTTGGAGCATCGAACTGAAGCTTTCTTT

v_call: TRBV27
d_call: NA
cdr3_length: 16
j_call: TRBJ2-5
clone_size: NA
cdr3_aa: CASSRRGGGAGETQYF
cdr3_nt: TGTGCCAGCAGTAGACGGGGAGGGGGCGCAGGAGAGACCCAGTACTTC

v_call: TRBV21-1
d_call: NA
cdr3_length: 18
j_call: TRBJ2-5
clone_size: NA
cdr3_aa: CASTTGLAGGGYQETQYF
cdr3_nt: TGTGCCAGCACCACAGGACTAGCGGGGGGCGGGTACCAAGAGACCCAGTACTTC

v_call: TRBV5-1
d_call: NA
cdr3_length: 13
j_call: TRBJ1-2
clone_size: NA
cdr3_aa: CASSLTGDYGYTF
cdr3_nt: TGCGCCAGCAGCCTTACAGGAGACTATGGCTACACCTTC

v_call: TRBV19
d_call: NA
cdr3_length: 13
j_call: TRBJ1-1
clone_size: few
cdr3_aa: CASSSRPNTEAFF
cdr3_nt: TGTGCCAGTAGTTCAAGACCGAACACTGAAGCTTTCTTT

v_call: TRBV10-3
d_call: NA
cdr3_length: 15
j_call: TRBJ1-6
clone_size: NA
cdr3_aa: CAISDGAAPSSPLHF
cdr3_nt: TGTGCCATCAGTGATGGGGCGGCCCCGAGTTCACCCCTCCACTTT

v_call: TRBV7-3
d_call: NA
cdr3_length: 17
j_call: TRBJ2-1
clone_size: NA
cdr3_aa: CASIQSRDLSLVGEQFF
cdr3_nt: TGTGCCAGCATCCAATCTAGGGATCTTAGTCTGGTCGGTGAGCAGTTCTTC

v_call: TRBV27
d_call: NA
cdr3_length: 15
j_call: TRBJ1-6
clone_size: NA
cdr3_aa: CASSSSGNANSPLHF
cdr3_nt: TGTGCCAGCAGCTCCTCCGGGAACGCTAATTCACCCCTCCACTTT

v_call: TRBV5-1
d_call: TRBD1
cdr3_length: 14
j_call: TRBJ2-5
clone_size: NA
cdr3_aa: CASSTGQGEETQYF
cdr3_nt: TGCGCCAGCAGCACGGGACAGGGTGAAGAGACCCAGTACTTC

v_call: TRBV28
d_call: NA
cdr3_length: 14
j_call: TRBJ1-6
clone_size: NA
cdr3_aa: CASRNGGYNSPLHF
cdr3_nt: TGTGCCAGCAGAAACGGGGGGTATAATTCACCCCTCCACTTT

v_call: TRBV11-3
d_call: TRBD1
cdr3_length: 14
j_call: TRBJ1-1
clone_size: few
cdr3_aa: CASSLPRDSLRAFF
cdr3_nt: TGTGCCAGCAGCTTACCTCGGGACAGCCTACGAGCTTTCTTT

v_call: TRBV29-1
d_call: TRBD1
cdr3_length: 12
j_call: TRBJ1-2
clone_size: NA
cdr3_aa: CSFFGTGHGYTF
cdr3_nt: TGCAGCTTCTTCGGGACAGGGCATGGCTACACCTTC

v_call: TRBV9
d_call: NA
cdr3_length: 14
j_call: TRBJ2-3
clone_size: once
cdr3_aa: CASTLGSLSDTQYF
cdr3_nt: TGTGCCAGCACCCTGGGTTCTCTTTCAGATACGCAGTATTTT

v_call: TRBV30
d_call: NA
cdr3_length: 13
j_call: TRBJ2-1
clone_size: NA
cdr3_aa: CAWSEGPNNEQFF
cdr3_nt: TGTGCCTGGAGTGAGGGACCGAACAATGAGCAGTTCTTC

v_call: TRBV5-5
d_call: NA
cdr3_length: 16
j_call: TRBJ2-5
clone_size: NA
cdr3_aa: CASSLGTFSSQETQYF
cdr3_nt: TGTGCCAGCAGCTTGGGGACGTTCAGCTCCCAAGAGACCCAGTACTTC

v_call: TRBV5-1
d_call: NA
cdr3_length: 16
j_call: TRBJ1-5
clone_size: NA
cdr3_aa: CASSLGPGGAYQPQHF
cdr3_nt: TGCGCCAGCAGCTTGGGTCCGGGGGGCGCATACCAGCCCCAGCATTTT

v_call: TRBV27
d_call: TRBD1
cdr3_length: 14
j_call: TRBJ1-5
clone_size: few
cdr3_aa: CASSFLTGNQPQHF
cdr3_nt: TGTGCCAGCAGTTTCTTGACAGGGAATCAGCCCCAGCATTTT

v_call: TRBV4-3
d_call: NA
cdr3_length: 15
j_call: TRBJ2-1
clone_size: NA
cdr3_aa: CASSQGATSYNEQFF
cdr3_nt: TGCGCCAGCAGCCAAGGGGCCACTTCCTACAATGAGCAGTTCTTC

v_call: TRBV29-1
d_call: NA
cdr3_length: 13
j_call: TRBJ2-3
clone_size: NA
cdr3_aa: CSVLGGLTDTQYF
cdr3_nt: TGCAGCGTCCTGGGGGGCCTCACAGATACGCAGTATTTT

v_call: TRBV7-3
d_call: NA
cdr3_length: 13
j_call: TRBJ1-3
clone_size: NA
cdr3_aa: CASSHSSGNTIYF
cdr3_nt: TGTGCCAGCAGCCACTCCTCTGGAAACACCATATATTTT

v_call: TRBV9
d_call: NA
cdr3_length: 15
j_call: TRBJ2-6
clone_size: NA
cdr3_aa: CASSVVDSGANVLTF
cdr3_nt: TGTGCCAGCAGCGTAGTGGACTCTGGGGCCAACGTCCTGACTTTC

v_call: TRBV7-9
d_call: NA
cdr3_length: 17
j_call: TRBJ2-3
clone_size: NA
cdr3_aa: CASSSQPGGRFTDTQYF
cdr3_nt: TGTGCCAGCAGCTCGCAACCGGGGGGCCGTTTTACAGATACGCAGTATTTT

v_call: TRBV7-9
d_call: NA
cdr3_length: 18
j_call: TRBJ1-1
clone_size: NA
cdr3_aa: CASSFTVVREGGDTEAFF
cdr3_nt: TGTGCCAGCAGCTTCACCGTGGTCAGGGAAGGAGGGGACACTGAAGCTTTCTTT

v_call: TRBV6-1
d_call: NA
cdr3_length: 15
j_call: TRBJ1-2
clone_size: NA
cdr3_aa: CASSERRSGADGYTF
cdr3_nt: TGTGCCAGCAGTGAAAGGAGGTCAGGGGCAGATGGCTACACCTTC

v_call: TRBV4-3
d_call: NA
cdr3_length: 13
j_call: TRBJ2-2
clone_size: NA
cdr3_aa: CASSQEEFGGLFF
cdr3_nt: TGCGCCAGCAGCCAAGAAGAGTTCGGCGGGCTGTTTTTT

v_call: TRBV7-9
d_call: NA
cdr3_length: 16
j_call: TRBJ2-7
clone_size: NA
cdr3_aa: CASGPRGGGAAYEQYF
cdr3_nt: TGTGCCAGCGGCCCAAGGGGGGGCGGGGCAGCCTACGAGCAGTACTTC

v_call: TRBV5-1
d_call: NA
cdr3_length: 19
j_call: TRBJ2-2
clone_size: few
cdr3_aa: CASSLVGPSPLTNTGELFF
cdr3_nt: TGCGCCAGCAGCTTGGTGGGACCCTCTCCACTTACGAACACCGGGGAGCTGTTTTTT

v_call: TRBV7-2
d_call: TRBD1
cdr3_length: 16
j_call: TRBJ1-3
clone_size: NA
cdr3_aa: CASSPRTGDSGNTIYF
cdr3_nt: TGTGCCAGCAGCCCGCGGACAGGGGACTCTGGAAACACCATATATTTT

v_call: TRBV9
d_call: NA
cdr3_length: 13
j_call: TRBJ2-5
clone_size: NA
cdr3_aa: CASSPRLAETQYF
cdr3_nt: TGTGCCAGCAGCCCCCGCCTAGCGGAGACCCAGTACTTC